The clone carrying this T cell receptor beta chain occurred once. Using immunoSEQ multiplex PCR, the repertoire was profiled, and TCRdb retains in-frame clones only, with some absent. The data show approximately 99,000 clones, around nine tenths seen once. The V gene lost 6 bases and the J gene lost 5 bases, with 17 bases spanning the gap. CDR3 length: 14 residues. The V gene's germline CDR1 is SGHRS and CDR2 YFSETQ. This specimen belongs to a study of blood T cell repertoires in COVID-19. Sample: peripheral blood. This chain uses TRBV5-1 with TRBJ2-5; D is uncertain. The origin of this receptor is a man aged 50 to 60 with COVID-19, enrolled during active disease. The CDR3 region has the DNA TGCGCCAGCAACCCGACCCGCTCGCGGGAGACCCAGTACTTC. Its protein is CASNPTRSRETQYF.